This T cell receptor beta chain is drawn from a study of TIL therapy for anti-PD-1-resistant metastatic lung cancer. At the level of the study: Median patient age was about 56, ranging roughly 35-85 years.

Described time point: pre-treatment sample, taken before nivolumab and TIL therapy. This was the immunoSEQ v3 assay. The data were produced by immunoSEQ multiplex PCR, yet TCRdb's version contains in-frame clones alone and is incomplete. The sample holds more than 55,000 clones, more than 80% seen once. Germline V gives CDR1 GTSNPN, CDR2 SVGIG (reference sequence). The CDR3 is 14 amino acids. J lost 5 bases, V lost 2 bases, and 4 bases had no gene match. This receptor was obtained from a person between 25 and 80 years old with non-small cell lung cancer. The sequenced sample was blood, obtained at baseline. V gene TRBV30 combines with J gene TRBJ2-3; TRBD2 matches 10 bases. The CDR3 region has the DNA TGTGCCTGGAGTCTTCGGACTAGCGGAGATACGCAGTATTTT. Translation: CAWSLRTSGDTQYF.